This T cell receptor (beta chain) was obtained from a study of shared clonotypes between healthy human individuals. Turning to this clone: Its target is unknown.

Study-wide results and caveats: It was the non-shared clonotypes that had lower generation probabilities than clonotypes shared by all four donors. Sampling included only blood; tissue repertoires likely differ.

CDR1 and CDR2 from the germline V gene are SGHRS and YFSETQ. Trimming removed 1 base at V and 5 bases at J, with 7 bases between. This CDR3 contains 13 residues. Clones were read by immunoSEQ multiplex PCR, and TCRdb kept only the in-frame ones, dropping some. The sample carries 850,000 to 1,200,000 clones, 70% to 80% recorded once. Sequenced sample: memory CD4+ T cells sorted from blood. Subset indicated: CD45RA-negative fraction. The chain employs TRBV5-1 and TRBJ1-5; D not resolved. This sequence originates from a man aged 18-30 years in good health. The CDR3 nucleotides are TGCGCCAGCAGCTTGAGGCTTGATCAGCCCCAGCATTTT. It codes for CASSLRLDQPQHF. The full variable domain, its missing parts supplied by reference TRBV5-1 and TRBJ1-5, is KAGVTQTPRYLIKTRGQQVTLSCSPISGHRSVSWYQQTPGQGLQFLFEYFSETQRNKGNFPGRFSGRQFSNSRSEMNVSTLELGDSALYLCASSLRLDQPQHFGDGTRLSIL.